This TCR beta chain emerged from a study of T cell responses to AZD1222 COVID-19 vaccine. Method: immunoSEQ multiplex PCR; TCRdb's copy keeps in-frame clones and lacks some. There are 110,000 to 150,000 clones in the sample; 90% to 95% occur only once, and 9% to 15% lies in the top ten. General observations from the study: Researchers report vaccine-associated CD4 TCRs spanning spike, with dominance at 160-218 and 743-854. Scientists sampled the repertoires only once the peak T cell response had passed.

V lost 4 bases to trimming and J lost 3 bases; unmatched junction nucleotides: 8. Germline V gene data show CDR1 as LGHDT and CDR2 as YNNKEL (reference sequence). The CDR3 contains 16 residues. This clone was seen a single time. What it recognizes is unknown. This specimen consisted of peripheral blood, obtained after recovery from COVID-19. The chain recombines TRBV3-1 (or the pseudogene TRBV3-2) with TRBJ2-1; 8 positions match TRBD2. This receptor was identified in an adult who had recovered from COVID-19. The CDR3 DNA is TGTGCCAGCAGCCCCCGGGTAGCGGGGATCTACAATGAGCAGTTCTTC. Translating gives CASSPRVAGIYNEQFF.